The present TCR beta chain was sequenced within a study of blood T cell repertoires in COVID-19. On the study more broadly: COVID-19 samples from acute and convalescent phases originated in the United States, Italy and Spain. The analysed material was cDNA or gDNA that came from T cells, B-cell-depleted T cells, or PBMCs.

This clone was picked up one time. TCRdb keeps only in-frame clones here, not all; method: immunoSEQ multiplex PCR. The table includes about 70,000 clones, more than 70% detected once. The CDR3 has 15 residues. The V gene lost 0 bases and the J gene lost 2 bases, with 9 bases spanning the gap. CDR1 is MNHEY, CDR2 SVGEGT, per germline. The TCR comes from a man older than 75 with acute or convalescent COVID-19. The chain uses TRBV6-2 or TRBV6-3 and TRBJ2-3, with D tentatively TRBD2 (5 bases). Sequencing input: peripheral blood. The CDR3 loop is CASSYSNGITDTQYF. DNA of the CDR3: TGTGCCAGCAGTTACTCGAACGGGATCACAGATACGCAGTATTTT.